This T cell receptor (beta chain) is from a study of post-analysis software for immune sequencing data. On the study more broadly: Courses of disease covered relapsing-remitting, secondary progressive and progressive-relapsing multiple sclerosis.

Study-wide results and caveats: In patients, about 5 TRBV segments were more frequent than in controls, with TRBV5-6, TRBV5-1 and TRBV20-1 among them. Comparison with controls showed significantly lower normalized Chao1 diversity in multiple sclerosis patients. Clustering by F measure revealed strong co-clustering among samples prepared together in one batch.

Details on this clonotype: Its antigen remains unknown.

The V gene lost 2 bases and the J gene lost 5 bases, with 12 bases spanning the gap. The length of the CDR3 is 13 residues. The germline V gene encodes CDR1 SQVTM and CDR2 ANQGSEA. Unique molecular identifiers were carried by the TCR beta cDNA libraries. cDNA molecules numbering roughly 0.5 million came from approximately 1 to 10 million T cells. TCRdb re-derived calls from the PCR reads in MiXCR, one entry per CDR3 protein. The data contain roughly 870,000 distinct CDR3 sequences, about 50% of them singletons. V usage is TRBV29-1 and J usage is TRBJ2-5; a weak D match, TRBD2 (5 bases). Sequences were obtained from blood. This sequence was found in a girl between 5 and 17 years old with multiple sclerosis. CDR3 protein: CSVETTRGETQYF. In DNA, the CDR3 is TGCAGCGTTGAAACCACTAGAGGGGAGACCCAGTACTTC.